At least ten counts were recorded for the clone carrying this TCR beta chain. Its target is unknown. The CDR3 spans 15 residues. J was trimmed by 2 bases and V by 0 bases; bases with no gene match: 3. Germline CDR1 reads SEHNR; CDR2 reads FQNEAQ (reference sequence). The sample originates from a study of T cells in Graves' hyperthyroidism and ophthalmopathy. Across the study: The authors collected peripheral blood at initial diagnosis, before any treatment.

Researchers amplified the TCR beta CDR3 regions from RNA transcripts. Primed by the HTBI set, a first-round RT-PCR was run on the TCR CDR3. TCRdb reanalysed the multiplex PCR reads using MiXCR and keeps one entry per CDR3 protein. The sample holds about 640,000 distinct CDR3 sequences; less than 25% are singletons and the top ten take around a third. General study points: Expanded thyroid clonotypes (above 0.001) were mostly also found in blood.

Every diagnosis used clinical symptoms, serum thyroxine and TRAb, thyroid ultrasound and orbital computed tomography. Out of 8.5 to 10 ml of fresh peripheral blood came the PBMCs. The genes are TRBV7-9 and TRBJ2-5, with 7 bases fitting TRBD2. The source material was blood. This TCR came from a man aged 25 to 40 with Graves' ophthalmopathy. CDR3 region: CASSLAWTSQETQYF. CDR3 DNA sequence: TGTGCCAGCAGCTTAGCGTGGACTAGTCAAGAGACCCAGTACTTC.